Included here is one TCR beta chain sequence, with context. The antigen remains unidentified. This record comes from a study of OX40 agonist ivuxolimab in advanced cancers. General study points: Partial responders treated at 0.1-3.0 mg/kg exhibited clonal expansion among the lowest measured.

TCRdb's copy holds only in-frame clones and misses some; the assay was immunoSEQ multiplex PCR. The table has tens of thousands of clones, roughly 86% seen once. Trimming removed 5 bases from V and 4 bases from J, with 20 bases in between. Germline assignment: CDR1 GTSNPN and CDR2 SVGIG (reference sequence). This CDR3 comprises 15 residues. The V gene is TRBV30, the J gene TRBJ2-5; D not resolved. Sequences were derived from CD4+ or CD8+ T cells sorted from blood, sampled in a trial of the OX40 agonist ivuxolimab. This sequence originates from an adult with an advanced solid tumor such as melanoma, head and neck, liver or kidney cancer. The CDR3 DNA reads as TGTGCCTGGGGTCGAGGAAAATCGAATATAGAGACCCAGTACTTC. This sequence encodes CAWGRGKSNIETQYF.